This TCR beta chain was recorded in a study of blood T cell repertoires in COVID-19. Study background: COVID-19 samples from acute and convalescent phases originated in the United States, Italy and Spain. T cells, B-cell-depleted T cells, or PBMCs supplied cDNA or gDNA.

In germline, CDR1 is LNHDA, CDR2 SQIVND (reference sequence). After removal of 4 bases from V and 4 bases from J, the junction contained 6 bases not matched to a gene. CDR3 size: 14 residues. In the original analysis: Amplification from reference gene primers served as the basis for estimated nucleated cell counts. Only in-frame clones appear in the TCRdb table, and some are missing; sequencing was by immunoSEQ multiplex PCR. V, J and clone size are taken as reported in that table, and D and trimming were inferred from the DNA itself. Here the sample spans 80,000 to 90,000 clones, about four fifths being singletons.

The origin of this receptor is a woman over 75 with acute or convalescent COVID-19. Sequencing was performed on peripheral blood. The gene calls are TRBV19 and TRBJ1-2, with TRBD1 identical over 7 bases. This CDR3 is CASSTTGVAYGYTF. CDR3 DNA: TGTGCCAGTAGTACTACAGGGGTGGCCTATGGCTACACCTTC.